What follows are 17 T cell receptor beta chains derived from one specimen sequenced in a study of response to subunit inactivated influenza vaccine. TCRdb reanalysed the RT-PCR reads using MiXCR and keeps one entry per CDR3 protein. This repertoire shows about 520,000 distinct CDR3 sequences, approximately 7.8% found once; its top ten account for roughly 13%. Specimen: PBMCs from blood, collected approximately 25 months after vaccination. The receptors stem from a man between 50 and 75 years old who received an inactivated influenza vaccine.

This clonotype occurred a few times. The chain has TRBV19 and TRBJ1-2; D is possibly TRBD1 (5 bases). CDR3 length: 15 amino acids. V was shortened by 6 bases and J by 0 bases, with 14 bases between the two germline ends. Per germline, CDR1 LNHDA and CDR2 SQIVND (reference sequence). CDR3 nucleotides: TGTGCCAGTAGCGTCCGGGACTCCGCTAACTATGGCTACACCTTC. Translated, it gives CASSVRDSANYGYTF.

This chain uses TRBV20-1 with TRBJ2-5; D is unresolved. This CDR3 has 12 residues. Trimming cost V 6 bases and J 4 bases, with 12 bases left between them. The germline V gene encodes CDR1 DFQATT and CDR2 SNEGSKA (reference sequence). The CDR3 bases are TGCAGTGCCGCCCGGGTGGGAGAGACCCAGTACTTC. It yields the protein CSAARVGETQYF.

The V call is TRBV5-1, the J call TRBJ2-5, with 8 bases aligning to TRBD1. J gave up 1 base and V 3 bases, and 8 bases lay outside the gene matches. Germline CDR1 is SGHRS and CDR2 is YFSETQ. The CDR3 length is 16 residues. Here the CDR3 DNA reads TGCGCCAGCAGCTCGAGGACAGGGCTTGTCCAAGAGACCCAGTACTTC. It codes for CASSSRTGLVQETQYF.

This chain connects TRBV9 to TRBJ2-7; 10 bases are a match to TRBD2. The CDR3 totals 15 residues. Germline lookup yields CDR1 SGDLS and CDR2 YYNGEE. Losses at the gene ends were 4 bases for V and 4 bases for J; bases not matched to a gene: 8. Here the CDR3 reads CASSPYGTSDYEQYF. In DNA form, the CDR3 reads TGTGCCAGCAGCCCTTACGGGACTAGCGATTACGAGCAGTACTTC.

The chain employs TRBV19 and TRBJ1-4; 8 bases agree with TRBD1. The CDR3 has 15 residues. Germline trimming cut 4 bases from V and 8 bases from J; bases unmatched to any gene: 9. The germline CDR1 and CDR2 sequences are LNHDA and SQIVND (reference sequence). The CDR3 nucleotides read TGTGCCAGTAGTACCGGGACAGGCGTCCGGGAAAAACTGTTTTTT. Protein product: CASSTGTGVREKLFF.

There are a few counts of this clonotype. V and J are TRBV11-2 and TRBJ2-2; D may match TRBD1 or TRBD2 (6 bases each). Trimming left V 6 bases short and J 4 bases short, with 15 bases between. This CDR3 has 15 amino acids. CDR1 and CDR2 (germline): SGHAT, FQNNGV. CDR3 coding DNA: TGTGCCAGCAGGTTCGGGGGCACGGTCACCGGGGAGCTGTTTTTT. Its translation is CASRFGGTVTGELFF.

The chain uses TRBV2 and TRBJ2-1; TRBD2 is a possible D gene (5 bases). The CDR3 extends over 15 amino acids. V was clipped by 2 bases and J by 3 bases, with 11 bases between them. Germline CDR1 and CDR2: SNHLY and FYNNEI. CDR3 in DNA: TGTGCCAGCAGTGAAATGAGGGTACGCTACAATGAGCAGTTCTTC. Protein: CASSEMRVRYNEQFF.

The chain recombines TRBV12-3 or TRBV12-4 with TRBJ2-5; 12 bases are a match to TRBD2. The CDR3 covers 14 residues. Trimming removed 11 bases from V and 4 bases from J; junction bases left unmatched: 8. CDR3 sequence: CAGTVGLAGETQYF. CDR3 bases: TGTGCCGGCACTGTGGGACTAGCGGGAGAGACCCAGTACTTC.

This clonotype was recorded a few times. This chain links TRBV20-1 with TRBJ1-6; TRBD1 aligns across 10 bases. CDR3 length: 16 residues. Unmatched junction bases numbered 7, after V lost 1 base and J lost 7 bases. CDR1 DFQATT and CDR2 SNEGSKA come from the germline V gene (reference sequence). As DNA, the CDR3 is TGCAGTGCTAGAGGGAGACAGGGGGCGTTCAATTCACCCCTCCACTTT. Its translation: CSARGRQGAFNSPLHF.

This clonotype was seen a handful of times. The genes are TRBV9 and TRBJ1-4; D not resolved. The CDR3 has 14 residues. Trimming took 4 bases from V and 4 from J, leaving 11 bases between them. CDR1 SGDLS and CDR2 YYNGEE come from the germline V gene. The CDR3 nucleotides are TGTGCCAGCAGCCTAGGCCCCATTAATGAAAAACTGTTTTTT. Its protein is CASSLGPINEKLFF.

The rearrangement links TRBV7-9 to TRBJ2-2; D might be TRBD1 (6 bases). With 3 bases removed from V and 6 bases from J, the gap between germline ends came to 11 bases. This CDR3 is 14 amino acids long. The V gene's germline CDR1 is SEHNR and CDR2 FQNEAQ (reference sequence). CDR3 in amino acids: CASSFQSGAGELFF. CDR3 bases: TGTGCCAGCAGCTTCCAATCAGGGGCCGGGGAGCTGTTTTTT.

V and J are TRBV6-1 and TRBJ1-2; 9 positions match TRBD1. The CDR3 loop spans 15 amino acids. Germline loops: CDR1 MNHNS, CDR2 SASEGT. The V segment lost 8 bases and the J segment 5 bases; nucleotides outside the gene matches: 12. The CDR3 DNA is TGTGCCAGCGGTAGGACAGGGGAGTTGGGTTATGGCTACACCTTC. Encoded protein: CASGRTGELGYGYTF.

The V call is TRBV4-2, the J call TRBJ1-1; unclear D gene. Germline V CDR1 and CDR2: LGHNA, YNFKEQ. V shed 1 base and J shed 6 bases, with 9 bases lying between them. This CDR3 comprises 13 residues. This chain's CDR3 is CASSQVGGPEAFF. The CDR3 region has the DNA TGTGCCAGCAGCCAAGTTGGTGGGCCTGAAGCTTTCTTT.

This clonotype turned up a few times. V and J are TRBV20-1 and TRBJ2-5, with a weak D call TRBD1 (6 bases). The CDR3 length is 12 residues. CDR1 and CDR2 from the germline V gene are DFQATT and SNEGSKA (reference sequence). Trimming removed 5 bases from V and 5 bases from J, with 12 bases in between. The CDR3 DNA follows: TGCAGTGCTCAGGACAGTTTCGAGACCCAGTACTTC. Residues: CSAQDSFETQYF.

This chain links TRBV5-1 with TRBJ2-3; TRBD1 aligns across 7 bases. Trimming removed 5 bases from V and 5 bases from J; junction bases left unmatched: 11. Germline CDR1 SGHRS, CDR2 YFSETQ. This CDR3 has 15 residues. This CDR3 reads CASSILGTAQDTQYF. The CDR3 DNA sequence: TGCGCCAGCAGTATATTGGGGACAGCACAAGATACGCAGTATTTT.

This clonotype was counted many times. The CDR3 sequence is CASSLDRGIQYF. The DNA for the CDR3 is TGTGCCAGCAGCTTAGACAGGGGGATTCAGTACTTC. The chain links TRBV7-8 to TRBJ2-4, with 8 bases aligning to TRBD1. Germline loops: CDR1 SGHVS, CDR2 FQNEAQ. The CDR3 contains 12 residues. The junction had 0 bases not matched to a gene; V was cut back by 1 base and J by 10 bases.

In this sample, this clonotype turned up a few times. The chain uses TRBV20-1 and TRBJ1-3; D gene ambiguous. Trimming shortened V by 3 bases and J by 0 bases, and 15 bases separated the two germline ends. The germline V gene encodes CDR1 DFQATT and CDR2 SNEGSKA (reference sequence). The CDR3 length is 16 residues. The CDR3 protein is CSASPGNGLSGNTIYF. The CDR3 DNA sequence: TGCAGTGCTAGCCCAGGTAACGGCCTCTCTGGAAACACCATATATTTT.